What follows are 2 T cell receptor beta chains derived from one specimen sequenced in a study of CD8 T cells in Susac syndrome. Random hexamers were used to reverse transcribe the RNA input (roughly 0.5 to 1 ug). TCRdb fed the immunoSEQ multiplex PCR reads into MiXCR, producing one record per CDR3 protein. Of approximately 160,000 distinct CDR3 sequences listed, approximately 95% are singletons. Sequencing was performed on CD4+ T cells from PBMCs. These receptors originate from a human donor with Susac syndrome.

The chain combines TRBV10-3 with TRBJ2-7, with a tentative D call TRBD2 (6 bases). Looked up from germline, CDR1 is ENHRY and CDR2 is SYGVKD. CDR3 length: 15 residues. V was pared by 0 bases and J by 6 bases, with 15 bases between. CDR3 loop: CAISESGGGSSEQYV. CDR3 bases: TGTGCCATCAGTGAGTCGGGAGGAGGGTCGTCCGAGCAGTACGTC.

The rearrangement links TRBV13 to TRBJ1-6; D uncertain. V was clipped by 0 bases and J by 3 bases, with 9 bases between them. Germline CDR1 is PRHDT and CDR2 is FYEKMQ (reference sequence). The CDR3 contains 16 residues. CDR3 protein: CASSLGGLNYNSPLHF. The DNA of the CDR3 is TGTGCCAGCAGCTTAGGGGGGTTGAACTATAATTCACCCCTCCACTTT.